The 25 T cell receptor beta chains below come from one sample, sequenced in a study of shared clonotypes between healthy human individuals (dated by TCRdb to 2020 to 2021). Library generation was performed with the immunoSEQ multiplex PCR assay. TCRdb holds this immuneACCESS table with in-frame rearrangements only. Some clones are missing; in checked studies, unresolved V genes explain under half, and the rest has no known cause. Recorded for this sample are 950,000 to 1,100,000 clones; around four fifths of them occurred a single time. The ten biggest clones cover approximately 1.5% of the sample. Material: memory CD4+ T cells sorted from blood. The cell subset or site label, as the study defines it: CD45RA-negative fraction. Every receptor here comes from a man aged 18 to 29 in good health.

Points on this clone: Other DNA sequences from this sample encode an identical CDR3 as well. The gene calls are TRBV28 and TRBJ1-6; no clear D. CDR3 length equals 13 residues. With 6 bases removed from V and 2 bases from J, the gap between germline ends came to 5 bases. CDR1 MDHEN and CDR2 SYDVKM come from the germline V gene. The CDR3 sequence is CASRDPYNSPLHF. CDR3 nucleotides: TGTGCCAGCAGGGACCCCTATAATTCACCCCTCCACTTT.

Regarding this clone: A much larger clone is a single base away; this may be a read error. Other DNA sequences in this specimen translate into the identical CDR3. The chain links TRBV27 to TRBJ1-6; TRBD1 aligns across 10 bases. This CDR3 contains 14 residues. After removal of 6 bases from V and 7 bases from J, the junction contained 3 bases not matched to a gene. Per the germline V gene, CDR1 is MNHEY and CDR2 is SMNVEV (reference sequence). The CDR3 sequence: CASSRDRGNSPLHF. CDR3 nucleotide sequence: TGTGCCAGCAGCCGGGACAGGGGCAATTCACCCCTCCACTTT.

The rearrangement joins TRBV27 to TRBJ1-1, with D uncertain. The germline V gene has CDR1 MNHEY and CDR2 SMNVEV (reference sequence). The germline V and J ends were trimmed by 8 bases and 10 bases, with 14 bases remaining between them. CDR3 length equals 11 residues. CDR3 amino acids: CASGLYGGAFF. The DNA for the CDR3 is TGTGCCAGCGGCCTATACGGTGGAGCTTTCTTT.

CDR3 in DNA: TGCAGCGTCGAGGACAGGGAGGCTTACGGCGAGCAGTACTTC. This codes for CSVEDREAYGEQYF. The V call is TRBV29-1, the J call TRBJ2-7, with 8 bases that match TRBD1. Germline loops: CDR1 SQVTM, CDR2 ANQGSEA. This CDR3 contains 14 residues. J was trimmed by 6 bases and V by 6 bases; bases with no gene match: 13.

The chain employs TRBV6-4 and TRBJ2-5; D call uncertain. V lost 2 bases, J lost 4 bases, and 20 bases lay in between. Germline CDR1 reads MRHNA; CDR2 reads SNTAGT. This CDR3 is 17 amino acids long. This CDR3 reads CASSDPGLRPGGETQYF. For the CDR3, the DNA is TGTGCCAGCAGTGACCCCGGTTTGCGCCCGGGTGGAGAGACCCAGTACTTC.

This chain joins TRBV28 and TRBJ2-5; D perhaps matches TRBD2 (6 bases). The germline V gene encodes CDR1 MDHEN and CDR2 SYDVKM. Trimming shortened V by 6 bases and J by 2 bases, and 19 bases separated the two germline ends. The CDR3 consists of 16 residues. The CDR3 loop is CASSPAGRLNQETQYF. The CDR3 DNA is TGTGCCAGCAGCCCCGCAGGGAGGCTTAATCAAGAGACCCAGTACTTC.

The V call is TRBV6-1, the J call TRBJ1-2; TRBD1 aligns across 7 bases. V gave up 3 bases and J gave up 8 bases; unmatched junction bases: 6. CDR3 length equals 13 residues. Germline V gene data show CDR1 as MNHNS and CDR2 as SASEGT. The CDR3 DNA reads as TGTGCCAGCAGTGATCCCTCAGGGGGAGGCTACACCTTC. Its protein product is CASSDPSGGGYTF.

The genes are TRBV5-1 and TRBJ1-2, with D hard to call. CDR1 SGHRS and CDR2 YFSETQ come from the germline V gene. V lost 0 bases to trimming and J lost 7 bases, with 16 bases between them. The CDR3 consists of 15 residues. CDR3 bases: TGCGCCAGCAGCTTGGATTTTGTGGGGTCGGCTGGCTACACCTTC. It codes for CASSLDFVGSAGYTF.

This clone was seen more than once but under ten times. V gene TRBV7-2 combines with J gene TRBJ2-4, with 11 bases lining up with TRBD2. Trimming removed 8 bases from V and 0 bases from J; junction bases left unmatched: 6. From germline, CDR1 is SGHTA and CDR2 FQGNSA. This CDR3 has 16 residues. This CDR3 is CASGRLAGLAKNIQYF. CDR3 nucleotides: TGTGCCAGCGGCAGACTAGCGGGACTAGCCAAAAACATTCAGTACTTC.

The gene calls are TRBV11-2 and TRBJ2-7, with TRBD2 identical over 12 bases. The CDR3 runs to 16 residues. V lost 1 base to trimming and J lost 2 bases; unmatched junction nucleotides: 3. CDR1 and CDR2 (germline): SGHAT, FQNNGV. The DNA of the CDR3 is TGTGCCAGCAGCTTAGTAGCTAGCGGGAGGGCCTACGAGCAGTACTTC. Translating it yields CASSLVASGRAYEQYF.

The chain has TRBV7-9 and TRBJ1-2; D might be TRBD1 (5 bases). The CDR3 is 13 amino acids. Germline CDR1 and CDR2: SEHNR and FQNEAQ (reference sequence). V lost 3 bases, J lost 9 bases, and 14 bases lay in between. The CDR3 nucleotides are TGTGCCAGCAGCTTCTTTTCCGGGACGAGCTACACCTTC. Protein product: CASSFFSGTSYTF. Full variable domain (missing parts from reference TRBV7-9 and TRBJ1-2): DTGVSQNPRHKITKRGQNVTFRCDPISEHNRLYWYRQTLGQGPEFLTYFQNEAQLEKSRLLSDRFSAERPKGSFSTLEIQRTEQGDSAMYLCASSFFSGTSYTFGSGTRLTVV.

The chain joins TRBV6-6 to TRBJ1-5, with D possibly matching TRBD1 (5 bases). Germline assignment: CDR1 MNHNY and CDR2 SVGAGI (reference sequence). V dropped 6 bases and J dropped 9 bases, with 15 bases sitting between them. This CDR3 contains 13 residues. The CDR3 reads CASRSTGQGPQHF. CDR3 nucleotides: TGTGCCAGCAGGTCGACGGGGCAGGGGCCCCAGCATTTT.

The chain joins TRBV30 to TRBJ2-7; 7 bases are shared with TRBD2. CDR3 length equals 15 residues. With 0 bases clipped from V and 2 bases from J, the junction kept 7 bases outside the gene matches. Per the germline V gene, CDR1 is GTSNPN and CDR2 is SVGIG (reference sequence). CDR3 coding DNA: TGTGCCTGGAGTGTCCTGGGGGGGGTAACCTACGAGCAGTACTTC. Its protein is CAWSVLGGVTYEQYF.

The chain couples TRBV18 to TRBJ1-4; maybe TRBD1 (6 bases). Trimming shortened V by 4 bases and J by 6 bases, and 12 bases separated the two germline ends. The CDR3 covers 14 residues. CDR1 KGHSH and CDR2 LQKENI come from the germline V gene. CDR3 residues: CASSQGGNDEKLFF. The CDR3 nucleotides read TGTGCCAGCTCACAAGGGGGGAACGATGAAAAACTGTTTTTT.

This clone appeared a few times. CDR3 region: CASSLGWDVYNEQFF. For the CDR3, the DNA is TGTGCCAGCAGTTTAGGGTGGGACGTATACAATGAGCAGTTCTTC. The chain is built from TRBV27 and TRBJ2-1; D is possibly TRBD1 or TRBD2 (5 bases each). The V end lost 2 bases, the J end lost 4 bases, and 12 bases lay between the germline ends. The CDR3 length is 15 residues. Germline V lookup: CDR1 MNHEY, CDR2 SMNVEV (reference sequence).

This chain links TRBV4-1 with TRBJ2-1; D perhaps matches TRBD2 (6 bases). The CDR3 totals 15 residues. V was trimmed by 4 bases and J by 0 bases, leaving 10 bases between them. Germline assignment: CDR1 MGHRA and CDR2 YSYEKL. As DNA, the CDR3 is TGCGCCAGCAGCCTCGGGGGAAGCTCCTACAATGAGCAGTTCTTC. Encoded protein: CASSLGGSSYNEQFF.

This clone was detected ten times or more. The chain recombines TRBV5-6 with TRBJ1-1, with D perhaps TRBD1 (5 bases). CDR1 is SGHDT and CDR2 is YYEEEE in the germline V gene. V was trimmed by 3 bases and J by 0 bases, leaving 15 bases between them. The CDR3 covers 16 residues. The chain's CDR3 is CASSSDSRFMNTEAFF. CDR3 DNA: TGTGCCAGCAGCTCCGACAGCCGTTTTATGAACACTGAAGCTTTCTTT.

CDR3 DNA: TGTGCCAGCAGTTTTCCCGCTAACACTGAAGCTTTCTTT. Its protein product is CASSFPANTEAFF. V gene TRBV28 combines with J gene TRBJ1-1; D ambiguous. CDR3 length: 13 amino acids. CDR1 and CDR2 (germline): MDHEN, SYDVKM. Deletions cut 3 bases from V and 2 bases from J, with 7 bases between.

This clone was seen repeatedly, ten times or more. CDR3 DNA: TGCGCCAGCAAGGGGCTGAGTCGGAACACCGGGGAGCTGTTTTTT. Protein sequence: CASKGLSRNTGELFF. The chain recombines TRBV5-1 with TRBJ2-2; possible D gene TRBD1, 5 bases. The CDR3 covers 15 residues. The V gene lost 6 bases and the J gene lost 1 base, with 13 bases spanning the gap. Per germline, CDR1 SGHRS and CDR2 YFSETQ.

The gene calls are TRBV7-8 and TRBJ2-1; the match to TRBD2 covers 7 bases. This CDR3 is 15 amino acids long. Trimming took 0 bases from V and 6 from J; bases not matched to a gene: 5. Germline V gives CDR1 SGHVS, CDR2 FQNEAQ. The CDR3 DNA reads TGTGCCAGCAGCTTAGCGCCGCGCGGGAGCAATGAGCAGTTCTTC. This gives the protein CASSLAPRGSNEQFF.

The V and J genes are TRBV5-4 and TRBJ1-4; TRBD1 matches at 9 bases. Germline CDR1 is SGHNT and CDR2 is YYREEE (reference sequence). The CDR3 runs 14 residues. Trimming cost V 5 bases and J 7 bases; bases outside gene matches: 6. CDR3 in amino acids: CASRADRGSEKLFF. CDR3 DNA: TGTGCCAGCAGAGCAGACAGGGGGAGTGAAAAACTGTTTTTT.

The chain uses TRBV19 and TRBJ2-6, with TRBD1 matching 7 bases. The germline V gene has CDR1 LNHDA and CDR2 SQIVND (reference sequence). Unmatched junction bases numbered 1, after V lost 6 bases and J lost 2 bases. The CDR3 contains 14 residues. CDR3 coding DNA: TGTGCCAGTAGGCAGGGGGCTGGGGCCAACGTCCTGACTTTC. Its protein is CASRQGAGANVLTF. Filled out from reference TRBV19 and TRBJ2-6, the complete variable domain reads DGGITQSPKYLFRKEGQNVTLSCEQNLNHDAMYWYRQDPGQGLRLIYYSQIVNDFQKGDIAEGYSVSREKKESFPLTVTSAQKNPTAFYLCASRQGAGANVLTFGAGSRLTVL.

This chain joins TRBV6-1 and TRBJ1-2; D not certain. In germline, CDR1 is MNHNS, CDR2 SASEGT. This CDR3 comprises 16 residues. V was shortened by 0 bases and J by 4 bases, with 15 bases between the two germline ends. The CDR3 nucleotides read TGTGCCAGCAGTGAAGCGCTTCAAGGCCTACCCTATGGCTACACCTTC. It specifies CASSEALQGLPYGYTF.

The chain links TRBV19 to TRBJ1-5; D possibly corresponds to TRBD1 (6 bases). The CDR3 loop spans 12 amino acids. The germline CDR1 and CDR2 sequences are LNHDA and SQIVND (reference sequence). V was clipped by 2 bases and J by 12 bases, with 11 bases between them. CDR3 amino acids: CASSIPQGLQHF. CDR3 bases: TGTGCCAGTAGTATACCACAGGGTCTCCAGCATTTT.

A few counts support this clone. The chain employs TRBV30 and TRBJ2-5; possibly TRBD2 for D (5 bases). CDR3 size: 12 residues. CDR1 GTSNPN and CDR2 SVGIG come from the germline V gene (reference sequence). V was trimmed by 0 bases and J by 12 bases, leaving 14 bases between them. As DNA, the CDR3 is TGTGCCTGGAGTGTACAAGGAGGAAAGGAGTACTTC. Its protein product is CAWSVQGGKEYF.